Listed below are T cell receptor beta chains from one sample, sequenced in a study of blood T cell repertoires in COVID-19. The repertoire was sequenced with immunoSEQ multiplex PCR; TCRdb's copy has only in-frame clones and lacks some. The data show 96,000 or so clones, around nine tenths seen once. Material: peripheral blood. The receptors here all came from a woman of 80 years or more with acute or convalescent COVID-19. Each CDR3 is given with its conserved first and last residue. Each record gives: J gene, D gene, clone size, V gene, CDR3 DNA, CDR3 protein. D genes are given only for firm matches. The size field is filled for only some rows; it gives once, few, many or a size class.

TRBJ1-1,NA,NA,TRBV14,TGTGCCAGCAGCCAAGAGGCCCGGAACACTGAAGCTTTCTTT,CASSQEARNTEAFF
TRBJ1-1,NA,NA,TRBV7-9,TGTGCCAGCCAACCTGGGGCAGTAAGGGACACTGAAGCTTTCTTT,CASQPGAVRDTEAFF
TRBJ2-7,TRBD2,NA,TRBV27,TGTGCCAGCAGAATAGCGGGAGTACCCTACGAGCAGTACTTC,CASRIAGVPYEQYF
TRBJ1-6,NA,NA,TRBV18,TGTGCCAGCTCACCTGCGGGCCGTAATTCACCCCTCCACTTT,CASSPAGRNSPLHF
TRBJ1-5,NA,few,TRBV4-1,TGCGCCAGCAGCCACCAACAGGGTGAGAGTCAGCCCCAGCATTTT,CASSHQQGESQPQHF
TRBJ2-3,NA,once,TRBV7-3,TGTGCCAGCAGCTTGGGCCCTGGCGGGAGCACAGATACGCAGTATTTT,CASSLGPGGSTDTQYF
TRBJ2-2,TRBD2,NA,TRBV6-6,TGTGCCAGCAGTCCCGGGACTAGCGGGAGGCCTAACACCGGGGAGCTGTTTTTT,CASSPGTSGRPNTGELFF
TRBJ2-1,NA,once,TRBV25-1,TGTGCCAGCAGTGAGCAGATGTACAATGAGCAGTTCTTC,CASSEQMYNEQFF
TRBJ2-1,TRBD2,NA,TRBV3-1/TRBV3-2,TGTGCCAGCAGTCCCGGGACTAGCGGGAGGGGAGGGTACAATGAGCAGTTCTTC,CASSPGTSGRGGYNEQFF
TRBJ2-1,NA,NA,TRBV29-1,TGCAGCGTTGAAGAGAGAGTGGATGAGCAGTTCTTC,CSVEERVDEQFF
TRBJ1-1,TRBD1,NA,TRBV6-5,TGTGCCAGCAGTTCCGCTGGAAGGGGGCGCACTGAAGCTTTCTTT,CASSSAGRGRTEAFF
TRBJ2-1,NA,NA,TRBV10-3,TGTGCCATCAGTTTAGGGGGGACAGAACGGTTCTTC,CAISLGGTERFF
TRBJ1-6,TRBD1,NA,TRBV2,TGTGCCAGCAGCTTAGGGGGACAGGGGTACTTT,CASSLGGQGYF
TRBJ1-4,NA,NA,TRBV19,TGTGCCAGTAGTATGATCGGTGCCGACTTCCAAAAACTGTTTTTT,CASSMIGADFQKLFF
TRBJ1-6,NA,NA,TRBV12-3/TRBV12-4,TGTGCCAGCAGTTTACAGGGCAATTCACCCCTCCACTTT,CASSLQGNSPLHF
TRBJ2-3,TRBD2,NA,TRBV18,TGTGCCAGCTCACCCCTGGGGACTAGCTCAACAGATACGCAGTATTTT,CASSPLGTSSTDTQYF
TRBJ2-5,TRBD2,NA,TRBV5-4,TGTGCCAGCAGCACCCTTAGCGGGGGCCTGTACCAAGAGACCCAGTACTTC,CASSTLSGGLYQETQYF
TRBJ1-2,NA,NA,TRBV5-1,TGCGCCAGCAGCCCGGGGGTGAACTATGGCTACACCTTC,CASSPGVNYGYTF
TRBJ2-7,TRBD2,NA,TRBV27,TGTGCCAGCAGTTTTCGCCTAGCGGGGTCGAGCTCCTACGAGCAGTACTTC,CASSFRLAGSSSYEQYF
TRBJ2-3,TRBD2,once,TRBV27,TGTGCCAGCAGTTTAGAAGCGGGGGCCTTCACAGATACGCAGTATTTT,CASSLEAGAFTDTQYF
TRBJ2-3,NA,NA,TRBV18,TGTGCCAGCTCACCCCCAGTTAGCACAGATACGCAGTATTTT,CASSPPVSTDTQYF
TRBJ2-5,TRBD2,NA,TRBV7-2,TGTGCCAGCAGCTTAAATCGGGGGGGGTCAGAGACCCAGTACTTC,CASSLNRGGSETQYF
TRBJ1-2,TRBD1,NA,TRBV7-2,TGTGCCAGCAGCCCTAGACAGGGGGCATCGGGGTATGGCTACACCTTC,CASSPRQGASGYGYTF
TRBJ2-7,TRBD1,NA,TRBV11-2,TGTGCCAGCAGCTTAGCCGGGACAGCCCAAGGAGAGCAGTACTTC,CASSLAGTAQGEQYF
TRBJ1-1,TRBD1,NA,TRBV4-1,TGCGCCAGCAGCCAAGAGACAGGGGGCGCTGAAGCTTTCTTT,CASSQETGGAEAFF
TRBJ2-1,NA,once,TRBV6-2/TRBV6-3,TGTGCCAGCAGTTACCTCGGGGAGTGGTACAATGAGCAGTTCTTC,CASSYLGEWYNEQFF
TRBJ1-2,TRBD1,NA,TRBV3-1/TRBV3-2,TGTGCCAGCACTAAAAAGGGGGCTGGGTATGGCTACACCTTC,CASTKKGAGYGYTF
TRBJ2-7,TRBD1,NA,TRBV10-3,TGTGCCATCAGTGAACTACAGGGGGCCCTTTCCTACGAGCAGTACTTC,CAISELQGALSYEQYF
TRBJ2-7,NA,once,TRBV20-1,TGCAGTGCCCGACAGGGAGGCTTC,CSARQGGF
TRBJ1-3,TRBD1,NA,TRBV7-2,TGTGCCAGCAGCTTAGCGGGGACAGGAGGAACTGGAAACACCATATATTTT,CASSLAGTGGTGNTIYF
TRBJ1-6,TRBD1,once,TRBV5-1,TGCGCCAGCAGCTTGGGGGTGACAGGGGCGAATTCACCCCTCCACTTT,CASSLGVTGANSPLHF
TRBJ1-5,TRBD1,once,TRBV6-2/TRBV6-3,TGTGCCAGCAGTTTTCCGGGACAGGGGGTTTATAGCAATCAGCCCCAGCATTTT,CASSFPGQGVYSNQPQHF
TRBJ2-1,TRBD2,NA,TRBV29-1,TGCAGCGTTGAAAAGGGGGGGCTAGCGGGCAATGAGCAGTTCTTC,CSVEKGGLAGNEQFF
TRBJ1-1,TRBD1,NA,TRBV4-3,TGCGCCAGCAGCCTGTTGGGACAGATGAACACTGAAGCTTTCTTT,CASSLLGQMNTEAFF
TRBJ1-2,NA,NA,TRBV9,TGTGCCAGCAGCGTAGGGGGCGGTGGGCCTGGCTACACCTTC,CASSVGGGGPGYTF
TRBJ2-7,NA,NA,TRBV2,TGTGCCAGCAGGGGTTTAGCGGACGAGCAGTACTTC,CASRGLADEQYF
TRBJ1-6,TRBD1,NA,TRBV4-3,TGCGCCAGCAGCCAAGATACCCCGACAGGGGCGGGTAATTCACCCCTCCACTTT,CASSQDTPTGAGNSPLHF
TRBJ1-5,TRBD1,NA,TRBV28,TGTGCCAGCAGTTCAGGGACAGGGGGCTATCAGCCCCAGCATTTT,CASSSGTGGYQPQHF
TRBJ2-7,TRBD2,NA,TRBV4-1,TGCGCCAGCAGCCTGACTAGCGGGGGGGGCTACGAGCAGTACTTC,CASSLTSGGGYEQYF
TRBJ1-3,TRBD1,NA,TRBV29-1,TGCAGCGTCCAAGGGGGACCCGGACAGGGCTCTGGAAACACCATATATTTT,CSVQGGPGQGSGNTIYF
TRBJ2-1,TRBD2,NA,TRBV5-1,TGCGCCAGCAGCTTGACGTCCTCGAGCCTAGCGGGACCTAATGGGATATATGAGCAGTTCTTC,CASSLTSSSLAGPNGIYEQFF
TRBJ1-5,TRBD1,NA,TRBV5-1,TGCGCCAGCAGCGAGGGACAGGGCCGGGACAATCAGCCCCAGCATTTT,CASSEGQGRDNQPQHF
TRBJ2-7,NA,NA,TRBV3-1/TRBV3-2,TGTGCCAGCAGCCAAGATCTAGCTAGCCCCTACGAGCAGTACTTC,CASSQDLASPYEQYF
TRBJ2-7,NA,NA,TRBV12-3/TRBV12-4,TGTGCCAGCAGGTTCCTCTACGAGCAGTACTTC,CASRFLYEQYF
TRBJ1-5,TRBD1,once,TRBV19,TGTGCCAGTACTCCAGGGGGACTCTCTCAGCCCCAGCATTTT,CASTPGGLSQPQHF
TRBJ1-1,NA,few,TRBV7-9,TGTGCCAGCAGCCCCTGGGAGGGTGCGGCTATGAACACTGAAGCTTTCTTT,CASSPWEGAAMNTEAFF
TRBJ2-3,NA,NA,TRBV19,TGTGCCAGTAGTAGTCGGGATGGAGATACGCAGTATTTT,CASSSRDGDTQYF
TRBJ1-2,TRBD1,NA,TRBV19,TGTGCCAGTACCCTGACAGGGGATTTTGGCTACACCTTC,CASTLTGDFGYTF
TRBJ2-5,TRBD2,NA,TRBV14,TGTGCCAGCAGCCCCCGGCTGCTACTAGCGACGAAAGAGACCCAGTACTTC,CASSPRLLLATKETQYF
TRBJ2-2,TRBD2,NA,TRBV14,TGTGCCAGCAGTTCCACTAGCGGGAGGTACACCGGGGAGCTGTTTTTT,CASSSTSGRYTGELFF
TRBJ1-1,TRBD1,NA,TRBV19,TGTGCCAGTAGTATAGGTGACAGGGTCGGCACTGAAGCTTTCTTT,CASSIGDRVGTEAFF
TRBJ1-4,NA,NA,TRBV7-9,TGTGCCAGCAGCTTGTTACAGGGTCCAGGAGAAAAACTGTTTTTT,CASSLLQGPGEKLFF
TRBJ1-4,NA,NA,TRBV28,TGTGCCAGCAGTCAGTACAGGGCTAATGAAAAACTGTTTTTT,CASSQYRANEKLFF